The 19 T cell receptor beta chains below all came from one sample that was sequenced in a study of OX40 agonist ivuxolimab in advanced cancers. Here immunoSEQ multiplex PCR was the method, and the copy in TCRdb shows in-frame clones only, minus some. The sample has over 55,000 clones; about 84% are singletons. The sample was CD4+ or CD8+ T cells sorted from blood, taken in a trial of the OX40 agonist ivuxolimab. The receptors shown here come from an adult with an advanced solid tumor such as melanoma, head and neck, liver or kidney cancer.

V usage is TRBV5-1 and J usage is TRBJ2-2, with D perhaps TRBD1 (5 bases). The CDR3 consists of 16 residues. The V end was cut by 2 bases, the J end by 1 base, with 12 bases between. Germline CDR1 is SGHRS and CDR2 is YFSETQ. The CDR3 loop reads CASSLSGRVNTGELFF. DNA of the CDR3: TGCGCCAGCAGCTTATCTGGCAGGGTGAACACCGGGGAGCTGTTTTTT. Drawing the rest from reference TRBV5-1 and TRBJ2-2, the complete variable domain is KAGVTQTPRYLIKTRGQQVTLSCSPISGHRSVSWYQQTPGQGLQFLFEYFSETQRNKGNFPGRFSGRQFSNSRSEMNVSTLELGDSALYLCASSLSGRVNTGELFFGEGSRLTVL.

The CDR3 nucleotides read TGTGCCAGCAGTCCTCCCAGTGAGCCCCAGCATTTT. Translating gives CASSPPSEPQHF. V gene TRBV28 combines with J gene TRBJ1-5; D remains unclear. Germline V lookup: CDR1 MDHEN, CDR2 SYDVKM. The CDR3 runs to 12 residues. V shed 5 bases and J shed 8 bases, with 10 bases lying between them.

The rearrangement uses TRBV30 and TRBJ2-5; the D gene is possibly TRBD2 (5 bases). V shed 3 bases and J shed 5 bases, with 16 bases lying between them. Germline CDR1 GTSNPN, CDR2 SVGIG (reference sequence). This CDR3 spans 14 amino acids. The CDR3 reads CAWSLGRSVETQYF. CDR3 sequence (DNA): TGTGCCTGGAGCTTGGGCCGTAGCGTGGAGACCCAGTACTTC.

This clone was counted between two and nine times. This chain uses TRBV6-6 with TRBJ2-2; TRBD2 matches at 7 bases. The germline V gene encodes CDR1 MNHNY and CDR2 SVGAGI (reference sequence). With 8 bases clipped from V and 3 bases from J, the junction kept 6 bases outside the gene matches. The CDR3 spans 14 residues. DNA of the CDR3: TGTGCCAGCGGATCCCTAGCGGACACCGGGGAGCTGTTTTTT. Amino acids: CASGSLADTGELFF.

CDR3 bases: TGTGCCAGCCGCGACAGGGGGCAAGAGACCCAGTACTTC. This sequence encodes CASRDRGQETQYF. The V gene is TRBV6-5, the J gene TRBJ2-5, with 9 bases fitting TRBD1. The CDR3 is made up of 13 amino acids. Trimming at V came to 8 bases and at J to 2 bases, leaving 3 bases not matched to a gene. Germline-derived CDR1 and CDR2 are MNHEY and SVGAGI.

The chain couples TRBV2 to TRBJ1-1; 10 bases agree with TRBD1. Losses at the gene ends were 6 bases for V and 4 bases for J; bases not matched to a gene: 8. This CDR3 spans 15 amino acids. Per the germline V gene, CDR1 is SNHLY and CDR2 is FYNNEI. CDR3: CASRGQGWSGTEAFF. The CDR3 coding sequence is TGTGCCAGCAGGGGACAGGGGTGGAGCGGCACTGAAGCTTTCTTT. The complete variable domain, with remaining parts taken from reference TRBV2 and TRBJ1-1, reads EPEVTQTPSHQVTQMGQEVILRCVPISNHLYFYWYRQILGQKVEFLVSFYNNEISEKSEIFDDQFSVERPDGSNFTLKIRSTKLEDSAMYFCASRGQGWSGTEAFFGQGTRLTVV.

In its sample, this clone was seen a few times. CDR3 amino acids: CASSFSSPGADTQYF. CDR3 DNA sequence: TGCGCCAGCAGCTTTAGTTCTCCGGGCGCAGATACGCAGTATTTT. This rearrangement joins TRBV5-1 to TRBJ2-3, with D uncertain. V lost 2 bases and J lost 4, with 14 bases in between. Germline values: CDR1 SGHRS, CDR2 YFSETQ. This CDR3 is 15 amino acids long.

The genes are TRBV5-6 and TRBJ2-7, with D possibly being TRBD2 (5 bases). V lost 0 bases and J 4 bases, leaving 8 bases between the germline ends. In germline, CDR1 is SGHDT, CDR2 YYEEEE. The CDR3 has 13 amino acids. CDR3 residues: CASSLGLMYEQYV. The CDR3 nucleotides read TGTGCCAGCAGCTTGGGACTAATGTACGAGCAGTACGTC.

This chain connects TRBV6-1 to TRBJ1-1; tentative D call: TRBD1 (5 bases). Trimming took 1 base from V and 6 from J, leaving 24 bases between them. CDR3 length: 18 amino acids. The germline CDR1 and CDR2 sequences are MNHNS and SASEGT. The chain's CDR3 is CASSEGTWGSTGVAEAFF. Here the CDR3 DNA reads TGTGCCAGCAGTGAAGGAACATGGGGATCAACAGGAGTGGCTGAAGCTTTCTTT.

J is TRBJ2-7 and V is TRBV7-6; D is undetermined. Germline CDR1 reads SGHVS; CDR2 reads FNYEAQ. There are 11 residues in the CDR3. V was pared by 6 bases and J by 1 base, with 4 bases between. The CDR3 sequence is CASRGSYEQYF. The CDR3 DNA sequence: TGTGCCAGCAGGGGGTCCTACGAGCAGTACTTC.

The DNA of the CDR3 is TGTGCCAGCAGCTCAATGGACCGGGAGCCCCAGCATTTT. Translation gives CASSSMDREPQHF. The rearrangement links TRBV7-9 to TRBJ1-5; D is unclear. CDR3 size: 13 residues. Trimming pared 4 bases from V and 8 bases from J, leaving 12 bases between. The germline gives CDR1 SEHNR, CDR2 FQNEAQ (reference sequence).

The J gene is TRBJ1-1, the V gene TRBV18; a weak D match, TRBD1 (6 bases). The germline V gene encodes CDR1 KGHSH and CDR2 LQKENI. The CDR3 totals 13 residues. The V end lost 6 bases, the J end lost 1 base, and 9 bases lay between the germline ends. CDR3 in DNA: TGTGCCAGCTCTGAGACAGGGAACACTGAAGCTTTCTTT. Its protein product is CASSETGNTEAFF. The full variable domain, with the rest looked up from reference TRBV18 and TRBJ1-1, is NAGVMQNPRHLVRRRGQEARLRCSPMKGHSHVYWYRQLPEEGLKFMVYLQKENIIDESGMPKERFSAEFPKEGPSILRIQQVVRGDSAAYFCASSETGNTEAFFGQGTRLTVV.

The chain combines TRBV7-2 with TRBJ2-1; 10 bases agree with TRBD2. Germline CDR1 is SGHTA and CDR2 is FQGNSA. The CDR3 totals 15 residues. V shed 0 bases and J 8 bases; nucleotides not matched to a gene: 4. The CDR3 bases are TGTGCCAGCAGCTTAGCGCTTCTAGCGGGAGATGAGCAGTTCTTC. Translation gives CASSLALLAGDEQFF. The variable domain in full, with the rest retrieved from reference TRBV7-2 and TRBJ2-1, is GAGVSQSPSNKVTEKGKDVELRCDPISGHTALYWYRQSLGQGLEFLIYFQGNSAPDKSGLPSDRFSAERTGGSVSTLTIQRTQQEDSAVYLCASSLALLAGDEQFFGPGTRLTVL.

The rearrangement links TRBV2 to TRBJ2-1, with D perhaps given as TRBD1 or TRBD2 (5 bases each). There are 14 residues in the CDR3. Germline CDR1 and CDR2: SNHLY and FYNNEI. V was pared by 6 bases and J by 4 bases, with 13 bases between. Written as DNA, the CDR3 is TGTGCCAGCAGGCGTCCGGGACGGTACAATGAGCAGTTCTTC. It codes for CASRRPGRYNEQFF. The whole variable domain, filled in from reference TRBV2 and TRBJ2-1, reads EPEVTQTPSHQVTQMGQEVILRCVPISNHLYFYWYRQILGQKVEFLVSFYNNEISEKSEIFDDQFSVERPDGSNFTLKIRSTKLEDSAMYFCASRRPGRYNEQFFGPGTRLTVL.

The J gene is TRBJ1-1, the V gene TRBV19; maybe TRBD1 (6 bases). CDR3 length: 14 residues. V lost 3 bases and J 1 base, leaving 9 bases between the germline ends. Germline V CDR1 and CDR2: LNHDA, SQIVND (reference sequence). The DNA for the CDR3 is TGTGCCAGTAGTATGGACAGCCAGAACACTGAAGCTTTCTTT. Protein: CASSMDSQNTEAFF.

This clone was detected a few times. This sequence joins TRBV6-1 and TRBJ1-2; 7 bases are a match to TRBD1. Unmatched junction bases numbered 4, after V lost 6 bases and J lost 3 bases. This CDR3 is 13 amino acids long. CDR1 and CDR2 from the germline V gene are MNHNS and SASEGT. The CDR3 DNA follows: TGTGCCAGCAGATCCAGGGGGGACTATGGCTACACCTTC. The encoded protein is CASRSRGDYGYTF.

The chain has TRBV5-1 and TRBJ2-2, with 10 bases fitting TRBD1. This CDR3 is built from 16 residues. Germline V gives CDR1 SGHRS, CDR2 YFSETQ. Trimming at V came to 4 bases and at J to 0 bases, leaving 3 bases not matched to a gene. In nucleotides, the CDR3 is TGCGCCAGCAGCGGGGGACAGGGGCCGAACACCGGGGAGCTGTTTTTT. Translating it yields CASSGGQGPNTGELFF.

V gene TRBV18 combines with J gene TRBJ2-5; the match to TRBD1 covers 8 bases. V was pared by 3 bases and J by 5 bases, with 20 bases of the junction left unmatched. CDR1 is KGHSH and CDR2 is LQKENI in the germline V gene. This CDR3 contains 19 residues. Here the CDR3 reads CASSPTLGQGQDGGETQYF. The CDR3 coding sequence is TGTGCCAGCTCACCTACTCTCGGACAGGGACAGGACGGTGGGGAGACCCAGTACTTC.

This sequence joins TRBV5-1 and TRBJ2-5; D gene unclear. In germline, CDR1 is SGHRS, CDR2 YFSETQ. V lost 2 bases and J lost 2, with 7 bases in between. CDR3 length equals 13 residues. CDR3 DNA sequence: TGCGCCAGCAGCTTCGGTGTGCAAGAGACCCAGTACTTC. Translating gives CASSFGVQETQYF.